Sequencing of this TCR beta chain was carried out in a study of shared clonotypes between healthy human individuals. Unsorted PBMC DNA was sequenced on ten immunoSEQ deep assay plates. Sequenced by immunoSEQ multiplex PCR; TCRdb stores in-frame clones only, minus some. The table includes 450,000 to 500,000 clones, roughly 80% detected once. Comments on this clone: Antigen unknown.

Germline CDR1 SGHRS, CDR2 YFSETQ. The V and J ends lost 1 base and 1 base respectively, with 6 bases between them. CDR3 length: 15 residues. General study points: The diversity represented, both genetic and in exposure history, was limited by few donors.

This rearrangement joins TRBV5-1 to TRBJ2-6; TRBD2 might be the D (6 bases). The sequence derives from a woman in her 40s in good health. Some clones in this sample may be carry-over from other donors' samples. Material: PBMCs. The CDR3 loop reads CASSLSGSGANVLTF. The CDR3 nucleotides are TGCGCCAGCAGCTTGAGCGGGTCTGGGGCCAACGTCCTGACTTTC.